A single sample gave rise to the 27 T cell receptor beta chains below, sequenced in a study of shared clonotypes between healthy human individuals. Produced via immunoSEQ multiplex PCR; TCRdb's table is partial and in-frame only. The sample carries some 700,000 clones, about 90% recorded once. Material: memory CD8+ T cells from PBMCs. The subset was: CD45RO+ cells pooled with CCR7-negative TemRA cells. Receptors originate from a man younger than 30 in good health. Some clones in this sample may be carry-over from other donors' samples.

V is TRBV10-3 and J is TRBJ2-2, with TRBD2 matching 7 bases. Germline V lookup: CDR1 ENHRY, CDR2 SYGVKD. J was trimmed by 6 bases and V by 0 bases; bases with no gene match: 4. The CDR3 is made up of 15 amino acids. CDR3: CAISESSGGPGELFF. CDR3 bases: TGTGCCATCAGTGAGTCGTCGGGGGGTCCCGGGGAGCTGTTTTTT.

J is TRBJ2-3 and V is TRBV11-2, with a weak D call TRBD1 (6 bases). CDR1 and CDR2 (germline): SGHAT, FQNNGV. The CDR3 covers 15 residues. Trimming removed 2 bases at V and 6 bases at J, with 15 bases between. The CDR3 bases are TGTGCCAGCAGCTTAATCGGGACACCCGGGGATACGCAGTATTTT. This gives the protein CASSLIGTPGDTQYF.

This chain uses TRBV7-9 with TRBJ2-7; perhaps D is TRBD1 or TRBD2 (5 bases each). Germline lookup yields CDR1 SEHNR and CDR2 FQNEAQ (reference sequence). Trimming took off 5 bases at V and 6 bases at J, with 26 bases between the two ends. This CDR3 spans 17 amino acids. This CDR3 reads CASSRDPGPEKNSEQYF. The CDR3 DNA follows: TGTGCCAGCAGCCGCGACCCGGGGCCCGAAAAGAATTCCGAGCAGTACTTC.

This chain uses TRBV5-6 with TRBJ2-5; D is perhaps TRBD1 (6 bases). Trimming removed 2 bases from V and 5 bases from J, with 19 bases in between. The germline CDR1 and CDR2 sequences are SGHDT and YYEEEE. The CDR3 runs 16 residues. The CDR3 protein is CASSLGARQGHETQYF. CDR3 bases: TGTGCCAGCAGCTTAGGAGCTCGGCAGGGGCATGAGACCCAGTACTTC.

Points on this clone: This sample includes further DNA sequences coding for the same CDR3. V gene TRBV7-9 combines with J gene TRBJ2-2, with TRBD1 identical over 7 bases. The CDR3 extends over 16 amino acids. Germline lookup yields CDR1 SEHNR and CDR2 FQNEAQ (reference sequence). The V segment lost 1 base and the J segment 1 base; nucleotides outside the gene matches: 3. The CDR3 region is CASSLVYRGNTGELFF. The CDR3 region has the DNA TGTGCCAGCAGCTTAGTGTACAGGGGGAACACCGGGGAGCTGTTTTTT.

The CDR3 loop reads CASRASHYEQYF. Here the CDR3 DNA reads TGTGCCAGCCGGGCCTCGCACTACGAGCAGTACTTC. The chain carries TRBV7-9 and TRBJ2-7; no reliable D call. The CDR3 extends over 12 amino acids. CDR1 is SEHNR and CDR2 is FQNEAQ in the germline V gene (reference sequence). V lost 8 bases to trimming and J lost 3 bases, with 11 bases between them.

V is TRBV11-2 and J is TRBJ2-3, with 10 nucleotides matching TRBD1. The CDR3 spans 18 residues. Germline CDR1 SGHAT, CDR2 FQNNGV. The V and J ends lost 5 bases and 4 bases, in that order; junction bases with no gene match: 15. CDR3 loop: CASSKRQGASLGPDTQYF. In DNA, the CDR3 is TGTGCCAGCAGCAAGAGACAGGGGGCCAGTTTAGGACCAGATACGCAGTATTTT.

V and J are TRBV6-5 and TRBJ2-5; D ambiguous. V was pared by 5 bases and J by 5 bases, with 12 bases between. CDR3 size: 13 residues. The germline V gene encodes CDR1 MNHEY and CDR2 SVGAGI. The CDR3 loop is CASSPPATETQYF. The CDR3 DNA sequence: TGTGCCAGCAGTCCCCCGGCTACGGAGACCCAGTACTTC.

The V and J genes are TRBV27 and TRBJ2-3; D perhaps matches TRBD2 (5 bases). V lost 6 bases and J lost 3, with 19 bases in between. This CDR3 is 16 amino acids long. CDR1 and CDR2 from the germline V gene are MNHEY and SMNVEV (reference sequence). This chain's CDR3 is CASRGSGLRGTDTQYF. CDR3 sequence (DNA): TGTGCCAGCAGAGGAAGCGGTTTACGCGGGACAGATACGCAGTATTTT.

The rearrangement joins TRBV13 to TRBJ2-6, with D possibly TRBD1 on 5 matching bases. The ends were cut back, 2 bases at V and 4 bases at J, with 6 bases in the middle. CDR3 size: 14 residues. Germline V gives CDR1 PRHDT, CDR2 FYEKMQ (reference sequence). The CDR3 sequence: CASSLRTGANVLTF. In DNA, the CDR3 is TGTGCCAGCAGCTTAAGGACAGGGGCCAACGTCCTGACTTTC.

The rearrangement uses TRBV28 and TRBJ2-7; 11 positions agree with TRBD2. V was clipped by 6 bases and J by 1 base; unmatched bases: 14. Germline CDR1 MDHEN, CDR2 SYDVKM. The CDR3 loop spans 18 amino acids. CDR3 residues: CASSPVASGRHRSYEQYF. The CDR3 DNA follows: TGTGCCAGCAGCCCGGTTGCTAGCGGGAGGCACCGATCCTACGAGCAGTACTTC.

The chain links TRBV7-9 to TRBJ2-6; D not certain. This CDR3 has 18 residues. Trimming took off 5 bases at V and 0 bases at J, with 17 bases between the two ends. Germline values: CDR1 SEHNR, CDR2 FQNEAQ (reference sequence). The CDR3 coding sequence is TGTGCCAGCAGCCCTTCGCCCGGCAGAGGCTCTGGGGCCAACGTCCTGACTTTC. It is translated as CASSPSPGRGSGANVLTF.

The chain joins TRBV27 to TRBJ2-3; TRBD2 agrees at 14 bases. The CDR3 spans 18 residues. V was clipped by 2 bases and J by 2 bases; unmatched bases: 6. In germline, CDR1 is MNHEY, CDR2 SMNVEV (reference sequence). The CDR3 sequence is CASSLPSGLAGATDTQYF. The CDR3 nucleotides read TGTGCCAGCAGTTTACCCTCGGGACTAGCGGGGGCCACAGATACGCAGTATTTT.

V gene TRBV4-3 combines with J gene TRBJ2-7; 11 bases fit TRBD2. The CDR3 has 17 amino acids. CDR1 is LGHNA and CDR2 is YSLEER in the germline V gene. V shed 0 bases and J 5 bases; nucleotides not matched to a gene: 9. The DNA for the CDR3 is TGCGCCAGCAGCCAAGATTTAGCGGGAGGGCCATTCGACGAGCAGTACTTC. Translating gives CASSQDLAGGPFDEQYF.

The CDR3 DNA is TGCAGCGTTTGGACAGGGTTTGGCTACACCTTC. Amino acid sequence: CSVWTGFGYTF. This chain uses TRBV29-1 with TRBJ1-2; 8 nucleotides match TRBD1. With V trimmed by 5 bases and J by 7 bases, 3 bases remained unmatched. Germline V gene lookup returns CDR1 SQVTM and CDR2 ANQGSEA. This CDR3 has 11 residues.

This sequence joins TRBV7-9 and TRBJ2-1; TRBD2 matches 14 bases. Germline V CDR1 and CDR2: SEHNR, FQNEAQ (reference sequence). The J segment lost 5 bases and the V segment lost 3 bases, leaving 6 bases of the junction unmatched. This CDR3 is 17 amino acids long. The CDR3 DNA is TGTGCCAGCAGCTTGTGGAGGGGACTAGCGGGAGACAATGAGCAGTTCTTC. It is translated as CASSLWRGLAGDNEQFF. Supplemented by reference TRBV7-9 and TRBJ2-1, the full variable domain reads DTGVSQNPRHKITKRGQNVTFRCDPISEHNRLYWYRQTLGQGPEFLTYFQNEAQLEKSRLLSDRFSAERPKGSFSTLEIQRTEQGDSAMYLCASSLWRGLAGDNEQFFGPGTRLTVL.

This clone was counted between two and nine times. This rearrangement joins TRBV29-1 to TRBJ1-1; D call uncertain. Germline loops: CDR1 SQVTM, CDR2 ANQGSEA. This CDR3 comprises 12 residues. V lost 5 bases and J 6 bases, leaving 13 bases between the germline ends. The CDR3 is CSVFEVRPEAFF. Written as DNA, the CDR3 is TGCAGCGTTTTCGAGGTAAGGCCTGAAGCTTTCTTT.

CDR3 sequence reads: CASSLRDRGDEQYF. In DNA form, the CDR3 reads TGTGCCAGCAGTCTCCGGGACAGGGGTGACGAGCAGTACTTC. The gene calls are TRBV27 and TRBJ2-7; 10 nucleotides agree with TRBD1. The CDR3 consists of 14 residues. The J segment lost 5 bases and the V segment lost 5 bases, leaving 6 bases of the junction unmatched. Germline assignment: CDR1 MNHEY and CDR2 SMNVEV (reference sequence).

The chain uses TRBV4-3 and TRBJ2-4, with 8 bases that match TRBD2. V lost 4 bases and J lost 3; bases outside the gene matches: 5. The CDR3 is 15 amino acids. Germline CDR1 is LGHNA and CDR2 is YSLEER. The CDR3 nucleotides read TGCGCCAGCAGCCCGGGAGGGGATATCAAAAACATTCAGTACTTC. It is translated as CASSPGGDIKNIQYF.

This chain links TRBV9 with TRBJ2-7, with D possibly being TRBD1 (5 bases). This CDR3 comprises 15 residues. The V and J ends lost 4 bases and 4 bases respectively, with 18 bases between them. Germline CDR1 and CDR2: SGDLS and YYNGEE. The CDR3 DNA reads as TGTGCCAGCAGCCCATTTGGGGCCCCACGGTACGAGCAGTACTTC. Translating it yields CASSPFGAPRYEQYF.

The chain is built from TRBV29-1 and TRBJ2-1, with D unclear. The length of the CDR3 is 11 residues. The V end was cut by 0 bases, the J end by 9 bases, with 6 bases between. CDR1 is SQVTM and CDR2 is ANQGSEA in the germline V gene. In DNA, the CDR3 is TGCAGCGTTGAAGACGGTAGTGAGCAGTTCTTC. It is translated as CSVEDGSEQFF.

CDR3: CASSMGMEGRTGELFF. CDR3 nucleotides: TGTGCCAGTAGTATGGGCATGGAGGGCCGAACCGGGGAGCTGTTTTTT. This chain uses TRBV19 with TRBJ2-2, with D possibly being TRBD2 (6 bases). Germline V lookup: CDR1 LNHDA, CDR2 SQIVND (reference sequence). There are 16 residues in the CDR3. The ends were cut back, 3 bases at V and 5 bases at J, with 16 bases in the middle.

The chain links TRBV7-9 to TRBJ2-7; no firm D call. Germline V gene data show CDR1 as SEHNR and CDR2 as FQNEAQ (reference sequence). CDR3 size: 16 residues. The V end lost 1 base, the J end lost 2 bases, and 15 bases lay between the germline ends. The CDR3 reads CASSLVGSLGPYEQYF. Written as DNA, the CDR3 is TGTGCCAGCAGCTTAGTCGGTAGCCTGGGTCCCTACGAGCAGTACTTC.

The chain links TRBV13 to TRBJ2-4, with TRBD1 as a possible D gene (6 bases). The CDR3 runs to 16 residues. V was trimmed by 1 base and J by 7 bases, leaving 17 bases between them. CDR1 is PRHDT and CDR2 is FYEKMQ in the germline V gene (reference sequence). CDR3 nucleotide sequence: TGTGCCAGCAGCTTAGCGCAGGGGCAGGTCGGGAACATTCAGTACTTC. Its protein product is CASSLAQGQVGNIQYF.

The rearrangement joins TRBV10-3 to TRBJ2-7; 14 bases agree with TRBD2. V was clipped by 5 bases and J by 1 base; unmatched bases: 10. Per germline, CDR1 ENHRY and CDR2 SYGVKD. This CDR3 region has 18 residues. CDR3 in amino acids: CAISPGTSGSIGSYEQYF. CDR3 in DNA: TGTGCCATCAGTCCCGGGACTAGCGGGAGTATTGGGTCCTACGAGCAGTACTTC.

This chain joins TRBV7-9 and TRBJ2-1; TRBD1 matches 11 bases. The germline CDR1 and CDR2 sequences are SEHNR and FQNEAQ (reference sequence). V lost 4 bases and J lost 9; bases outside the gene matches: 8. This CDR3 comprises 15 residues. CDR3 protein: CASSSRDRGLAEQFF. CDR3 bases: TGTGCCAGCAGCTCCCGGGACAGGGGGTTGGCTGAGCAGTTCTTC.

The chain uses TRBV6-5 and TRBJ1-5; D gene ambiguous. The germline gives CDR1 MNHEY, CDR2 SVGAGI. The CDR3 is made up of 15 amino acids. Trimming pared 4 bases from V and 0 bases from J, leaving 10 bases between. For the CDR3, the DNA is TGTGCCAGCAGTTCAACCCACAATAGCAATCAGCCCCAGCATTTT. Translated: CASSSTHNSNQPQHF.